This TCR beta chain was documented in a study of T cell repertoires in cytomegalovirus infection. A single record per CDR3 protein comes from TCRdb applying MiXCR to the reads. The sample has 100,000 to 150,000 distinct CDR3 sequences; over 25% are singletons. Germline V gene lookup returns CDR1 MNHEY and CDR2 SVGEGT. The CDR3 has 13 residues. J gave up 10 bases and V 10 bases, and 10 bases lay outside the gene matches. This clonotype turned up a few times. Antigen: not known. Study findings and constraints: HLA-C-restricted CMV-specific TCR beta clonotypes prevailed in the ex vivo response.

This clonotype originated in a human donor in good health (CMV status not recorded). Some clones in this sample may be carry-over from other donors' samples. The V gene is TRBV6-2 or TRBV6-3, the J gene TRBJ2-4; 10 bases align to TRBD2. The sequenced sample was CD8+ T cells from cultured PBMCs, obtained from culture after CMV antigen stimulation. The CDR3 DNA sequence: TGTGCCACCCTAAAAGCGGGGGGGCGGATTCAGTACTTC. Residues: CATLKAGGRIQYF.